This entry lists 28 T cell receptor beta chains sequenced from one sample in a study of preoperative IRX-2 immunotherapy in early breast cancer. Treatment of the sample: preoperative locoregional IRX-2 cytokine immunotherapy. Libraries were prepared by immunoSEQ multiplex PCR; TCRdb keeps only in-frame clonotypes and omits some of them. The sample has 35,000 to 40,000 clones, 82% seen once. The specimen was lymph node tissue, collected after IRX-2 immunotherapy. The source is a human donor with breast cancer.

The V gene is TRBV29-1, the J gene TRBJ2-5; a possible D gene is TRBD2 (6 bases). CDR1 and CDR2 (germline): SQVTM, ANQGSEA. This CDR3 comprises 12 residues. With 4 bases removed from V and 4 bases from J, the gap between germline ends came to 10 bases. The CDR3 is CSVVGGLETQYF. The CDR3 coding sequence is TGCAGCGTTGTCGGAGGGCTAGAGACCCAGTACTTC.

In this sample, this clone turned up once. V gene TRBV28 combines with J gene TRBJ1-3; no clear D. V lost 9 bases and J 0 bases, leaving 15 bases between the germline ends. This CDR3 is built from 15 residues. In germline, CDR1 is MDHEN, CDR2 SYDVKM. The CDR3 DNA is TGTGCCAGTTATTTTGGCAGAGGCTCTGGAAACACCATATATTTT. It encodes CASYFGRGSGNTIYF.

About this clone itself: The junction does not match germline at one end; this may be a read error. The chain combines TRBV28 with TRBJ2-5; tentatively, D is TRBD1 (6 bases). CDR1 MDHEN and CDR2 SYDVKM come from the germline V gene. This CDR3 comprises 12 residues. In nucleotides, the CDR3 is TGTACCAGCAGTTCAGGGGTGGCGACCCAGTACTTC. It translates to CTSSSGVATQYF.

The chain recombines TRBV11-3 with TRBJ1-5, with D maybe TRBD1 (5 bases). The CDR3 has 15 residues. The germline V gene has CDR1 SGHNT and CDR2 YENEEA. V shed 3 bases and J shed 4 bases, with 13 bases lying between them. The CDR3 here is CASSLGVQQNQPQHF. The CDR3 coding sequence is TGTGCCAGCAGCTTGGGGGTCCAGCAAAATCAGCCCCAGCATTTT.

V is TRBV11-3 and J is TRBJ1-2; TRBD1 agrees at 8 bases. The CDR3 contains 15 residues. Unmatched junction bases numbered 12, after V lost 3 bases and J lost 9 bases. Germline-derived CDR1 and CDR2 are SGHNT and YENEEA. This CDR3 reads CASSLDRERLMSYTF. The CDR3 DNA sequence: TGTGCCAGCAGCTTGGACAGGGAACGATTAATGAGCTACACCTTC.

The CDR3 nucleotides read TGCGCCAGCAGCTTGGACGCCCTAGCAACTAATGAAAAACTGTTTTTT. Translated: CASSLDALATNEKLFF. V gene TRBV5-1 combines with J gene TRBJ1-4, with unresolved D. CDR1 is SGHRS, CDR2 YFSETQ, per germline. V lost 0 bases and J lost 0, with 9 bases in between. This CDR3 has 16 residues.

The chain joins TRBV29-1 to TRBJ1-2, with TRBD1 matching over 8 bases. The germline V gene has CDR1 SQVTM and CDR2 ANQGSEA. With V trimmed by 1 base and J by 6 bases, 4 bases remained unmatched. The CDR3 sequence is 13 residues long. The CDR3 DNA follows: TGCAGCGTTGAAGTCGGACAGGGAGATGGCTACACCTTC. Protein product: CSVEVGQGDGYTF.

The chain couples TRBV6-8 to TRBJ1-4; 8 bases are shared with TRBD1. This CDR3 has 13 amino acids. Germline CDR1 MNHGY, CDR2 SAAAGT. Trimming took 10 bases from V and 8 from J; bases not matched to a gene: 9. CDR3 coding DNA: TGTGCCACACAGCAGGGGGCTGAGGAAAAACTGTTTTTT. This codes for CATQQGAEEKLFF.

The chain recombines TRBV11-3 with TRBJ2-5, with D maybe TRBD2 (7 bases). Trimming removed 3 bases from V and 5 bases from J, with 13 bases in between. Germline V gene sequence: CDR1 SGHNT, CDR2 YENEEA. The CDR3 has 14 residues. Here the CDR3 DNA reads TGTGCCAGCAGCTTGGGGGGGCGCAGGGAGACCCAGTACTTC. It encodes CASSLGGRRETQYF. The whole variable domain, remainder taken from reference TRBV11-3 and TRBJ2-5, is EAGVVQSPRYKIIEKKQPVAFWCNPISGHNTLYWYLQNLGQGPELLIRYENEEAVDDSQLPKDRFSAERLKGVDSTLKIQPAELGDSAVYLCASSLGGRRETQYFGPGTRLLVL.

To note about this clone: The junction departs from the called germline gene at one end, perhaps through a read error. The V gene is TRBV6-8, the J gene TRBJ1-3, with TRBD1 matching 9 bases. The CDR3 is made up of 16 amino acids. Per the germline V gene, CDR1 is MNHGY and CDR2 is SAAAGT. The CDR3 protein is CAISGGQGLDGNTIYF. The CDR3 DNA sequence: TGTGCCATCAGTGGGGGACAGGGTTTAGACGGAAACACCATATATTTT.

Points on this clone: Germline is not matched at one junction end, which may reflect a read error. The rearrangement uses TRBV6-8 and TRBJ1-2, with D unresolved. The length of the CDR3 is 14 residues. CDR1 and CDR2 from the germline V gene are MNHGY and SAAAGT. Here the CDR3 reads CASSYGRGSPGYTF. In DNA, the CDR3 is TGTGCCAGTAGTTACGGGCGAGGGAGCCCTGGCTACACCTTC.

The chain recombines TRBV11-3 with TRBJ2-7; TRBD1 might be the D (7 bases). Germline V gene sequence: CDR1 SGHNT, CDR2 YENEEA. V lost 3 bases and J 9 bases, leaving 21 bases between the germline ends. The CDR3 runs to 15 residues. CDR3 loop: CASSLAGTAGVGQYF. The CDR3 bases are TGTGCCAGCAGCTTGGCCGGGACAGCGGGCGTTGGGCAGTACTTC. Combining the CDR3 with reference TRBV11-3 and TRBJ2-7 gives the whole variable domain EAGVVQSPRYKIIEKKQPVAFWCNPISGHNTLYWYLQNLGQGPELLIRYENEEAVDDSQLPKDRFSAERLKGVDSTLKIQPAELGDSAVYLCASSLAGTAGVGQYFGPGTRLTVT.

The chain employs TRBV23-1 and TRBJ2-6, with D hard to call. TRBV23-1 is identified as an open reading frame with a role that is uncertain. The CDR3 loop spans 16 amino acids. Between the trimmed V and J ends, which lost 6 bases and 2 bases, there was a span of 14 bases. For the CDR3, the DNA is TGCGCCAGCAGCCAAATGCGGCCGACTGGGGCCAACGTCCTGACTTTC. Its translation is CASSQMRPTGANVLTF.

The chain recombines TRBV6-8 with TRBJ2-1, with a possible D match to TRBD1 (6 bases). This CDR3 has 19 residues. V was pared by 2 bases and J by 4 bases, with 24 bases between. The germline gives CDR1 MNHGY, CDR2 SAAAGT. CDR3 nucleotides: TGTGCCAGCAGTTACCCGAATTCAATCGCGATGGGGGCTTACAATGAGCAGTTCTTC. Encoded protein: CASSYPNSIAMGAYNEQFF.

The chain carries TRBV11-3 and TRBJ1-4; D gene uncertain. The germline V and J ends were trimmed by 2 bases and 4 bases, with 11 bases remaining between them. The CDR3 totals 15 residues. Looked up from germline, CDR1 is SGHNT and CDR2 is YENEEA. The CDR3 sequence: CASSLIGQNNEKLFF. As DNA, the CDR3 is TGTGCCAGCAGCTTAATCGGGCAGAATAATGAAAAACTGTTTTTT.

V usage is TRBV10-1 and J usage is TRBJ2-7; D is unresolved. Germline CDR1 and CDR2: WNHNN and SYGVQD (reference sequence). The V gene lost 6 bases and the J gene lost 1 base, with 4 bases spanning the gap. The length of the CDR3 is 11 residues. Written as DNA, the CDR3 is TGCGCCAGCAGCTCATCCTACGAGCAGTACTTC. Translation gives CASSSSYEQYF.

The gene calls are TRBV19 and TRBJ2-1; TRBD2 aligns across 9 bases. The CDR3 runs to 15 residues. With 6 bases clipped from V and 12 bases from J, the junction kept 15 bases outside the gene matches. Looked up from germline, CDR1 is LNHDA and CDR2 is SQIVND (reference sequence). As DNA, the CDR3 is TGTGCCAGTAGCAATACCGGGACTAGCAGAATTGGGCAGTTCTTC. It specifies CASSNTGTSRIGQFF.

The gene calls are TRBV5-1 and TRBJ1-2; 7 nucleotides agree with TRBD1. Per germline, CDR1 SGHRS and CDR2 YFSETQ. V shed 3 bases and J 0 bases; nucleotides not matched to a gene: 11. The CDR3 consists of 17 residues. CDR3 sequence reads: CASSSALGQGANYGYTF. As DNA, the CDR3 is TGCGCCAGCAGCTCCGCCCTTGGGCAGGGGGCTAACTATGGCTACACCTTC.

The genes are TRBV6-8 and TRBJ2-2; TRBD1 matches at 8 bases. The V gene end was trimmed by 6 bases and the J gene end by 1 base; junction bases not matched to a gene: 4. In germline, CDR1 is MNHGY, CDR2 SAAAGT. The CDR3 sequence is 15 residues long. CDR3 sequence (DNA): TGTGCCAGCAGGCCCGGGACAGGGAACACCGGGGAGCTGTTTTTT. Translation gives CASRPGTGNTGELFF.

The chain is built from TRBV23-1 and TRBJ1-1; unclear D gene. TRBV23-1 is flagged as an ORF with uncertain function. V lost 6 bases and J lost 5, with 19 bases in between. CDR3 length: 15 residues. The CDR3 sequence is CASSQDGSWGTEAFF. CDR3 nucleotides: TGCGCCAGCAGCCAAGACGGGAGCTGGGGAACTGAAGCTTTCTTT.

The genes are TRBV5-1 and TRBJ2-2, with D tentatively TRBD1 (6 bases). Between the trimmed V and J ends, which lost 5 bases and 6 bases, there was a span of 14 bases. The CDR3 loop spans 14 amino acids. The germline gives CDR1 SGHRS, CDR2 YFSETQ. CDR3 residues: CASSYYRASGELFF. CDR3 bases: TGCGCCAGCAGTTACTACAGGGCTTCCGGGGAGCTGTTTTTT.

The V gene is TRBV6-8, the J gene TRBJ1-3, with D hard to call. This CDR3 region has 16 residues. Trimming took 7 bases from V and 0 from J, leaving 16 bases between them. Germline V gene data show CDR1 as MNHGY and CDR2 as SAAAGT. CDR3 DNA sequence: TGTGCCAGCACCCAACAGCTGTCGGGCTCTGGAAACACCATATATTTT. Protein sequence: CASTQQLSGSGNTIYF.

In this sample, this clone turned up a few times. V gene TRBV11-3 combines with J gene TRBJ2-1; 8 bases map to TRBD2. The CDR3 has 15 amino acids. The ends lost 5 bases at V and 0 bases at J; junction bases unmatched: 3. Germline V gene lookup returns CDR1 SGHNT and CDR2 YENEEA. CDR3 sequence: CASSRLATSYNEQFF. The DNA for the CDR3 is TGTGCCAGCAGCAGACTAGCGACCTCCTACAATGAGCAGTTCTTC.

CDR3 region: CASSYSGRGESTEAFF. The DNA of the CDR3 is TGTGCCAGCAGTTACTCCGGCAGGGGAGAAAGCACTGAAGCTTTCTTT. This chain links TRBV6-8 with TRBJ1-1; D possibly corresponds to TRBD1 (6 bases). The CDR3 runs 16 residues. Per germline, CDR1 MNHGY and CDR2 SAAAGT. V lost 0 bases and J lost 4, with 15 bases in between.

The chain joins TRBV5-1 to TRBJ2-1; TRBD1 matches at 9 bases. CDR1 is SGHRS, CDR2 YFSETQ, per germline. V shed 2 bases, J shed 9 bases, and the junction held 9 bases outside the gene matches. The CDR3 has 15 amino acids. CDR3 DNA sequence: TGCGCCAGCAGCTTAGGGGACAGGGACAACGGTGAGCAGTTCTTC. This codes for CASSLGDRDNGEQFF.

The chain carries TRBV28 and TRBJ2-6; 7 bases match TRBD1. The germline V gene encodes CDR1 MDHEN and CDR2 SYDVKM. Germline trimming cut 6 bases from V and 2 bases from J; bases unmatched to any gene: 7. CDR3 length: 16 residues. The CDR3: CASSFRGITGANVLTF. CDR3 bases: TGTGCCAGCAGCTTCAGGGGGATAACTGGGGCCAACGTCCTGACTTTC. The whole variable domain, remainder taken from reference TRBV28 and TRBJ2-6, is DVKVTQSSRYLVKRTGEKVFLECVQDMDHENMFWYRQDPGLGLRLIYFSYDVKMKEKGDIPEGYSVSREKKERFSLILESASTNQTSMYLCASSFRGITGANVLTFGAGSRLTVL.

The V call is TRBV28, the J call TRBJ2-7; D possibly corresponds to TRBD1 (5 bases). The germline CDR1 and CDR2 sequences are MDHEN and SYDVKM. The V and J ends lost 5 bases and 1 base respectively, with 15 bases between them. CDR3 length: 15 residues. The CDR3 DNA is TGTGCCAGCAGTGGTGAGGACACAAAATCCTACGAGCAGTACTTC. Amino acid sequence: CASSGEDTKSYEQYF.

The chain joins TRBV11-3 to TRBJ2-7; TRBD1 matches 10 bases. The ends lost 5 bases at V and 6 bases at J; junction bases unmatched: 7. CDR3 length: 14 amino acids. Germline loops: CDR1 SGHNT, CDR2 YENEEA. The CDR3 nucleotides read TGTGCCAGCAGCCCCACCGGGACAGGGGCCGAGCAGTACTTC. This gives the protein CASSPTGTGAEQYF.